This is a list of T cell receptor beta chains from one sample in a study of OX40 agonist ivuxolimab in advanced cancers. The method was immunoSEQ multiplex PCR; TCRdb's version includes in-frame clones alone and lacks a portion of them. The table lists around 61,000 clones, more than 65% of them singletons. Here the sequenced sample was CD4+ or CD8+ T cells sorted from blood, taken in a trial of the OX40 agonist ivuxolimab. The receptors come from an adult with an advanced solid tumor such as melanoma, head and neck, liver or kidney cancer. CDR3s include the opening cysteine and the closing phenylalanine or tryptophan. A D gene is named only where the DNA matches it firmly. Clone sizes are given selectively: once, few, many, or a class where the clone is expanded.

CDR3 protein | CDR3 DNA | D gene | clone size | V gene | CDR3 length | J gene
CASSPLSPGAITSGNTIYF | TGTGCCAGCTCACCACTCTCTCCAGGAGCCATAACCTCTGGAAACACCATATATTTT | . | . | TRBV18 | 19 | TRBJ1-3
CASRAGFGDTQYF | TGTGCCAGCAGGGCCGGGTTCGGAGATACGCAGTATTTT | . | . | TRBV7-8 | 13 | TRBJ2-3
CASSYWTRLANYGYTF | TGCGCCAGCAGCTACTGGACAAGACTAGCTAACTATGGCTACACCTTC | . | . | TRBV5-1 | 16 | TRBJ1-2
CASSLPQGNAGNTIYF | TGTGCCAGCAGCTTGCCACAGGGGAACGCTGGAAACACCATATATTTT | TRBD1 | . | TRBV11-2 | 16 | TRBJ1-3
CASSPGPSSQETQYF | TGTGCCAGCAGCCCGGGACCCTCCTCTCAAGAGACCCAGTACTTC | . | . | TRBV11-2 | 15 | TRBJ2-5
CASSLGGANEKLFF | TGTGCCAGCAGCCTCGGGGGGGCCAATGAAAAACTGTTTTTT | . | few | TRBV7-9 | 14 | TRBJ1-4
CAWSVFTHPTSYNEQFF | TGTGCCTGGAGTGTATTCACTCACCCAACCTCCTACAATGAGCAGTTCTTC | . | . | TRBV30 | 17 | TRBJ2-1
CAWSPNRGFGYTF | TGTGCCTGGAGTCCCAACAGGGGTTTTGGCTACACCTTC | TRBD1 | . | TRBV30 | 13 | TRBJ1-2
CAISEGQGSGEQYF | TGTGCCATCAGTGAGGGACAGGGATCTGGTGAGCAGTACTTC | TRBD1 | . | TRBV10-3 | 14 | TRBJ2-7
CASSLYAGLAGADTQYF | TGTGCCAGCTCACTCTACGCGGGACTAGCGGGAGCAGATACGCAGTATTTT | TRBD2 | . | TRBV18 | 17 | TRBJ2-3
CASSLEGGRSSGNTIYF | TGTGCCAGCAGCTTAGAGGGGGGCCGGAGCTCTGGAAACACCATATATTTT | . | . | TRBV11-2 | 17 | TRBJ1-3
CASSLDGQTREQYF | TGTGCCAGCAGCTTAGACGGACAGACCCGCGAGCAGTACTTC | . | once | TRBV11-3 | 14 | TRBJ2-7
CASSQDFTSGRGDTQYF | TGTGCCAGCAGCCAAGATTTCACTAGCGGGAGGGGGGATACGCAGTATTTT | TRBD2 | . | TRBV4-2 | 17 | TRBJ2-3
CASSLGRHDEQFF | TGTGCCAGCAGCTTAGGGCGCCACGATGAGCAGTTCTTC | . | . | TRBV7-3 | 13 | TRBJ2-1
CAWSLGSEAFF | TGTGCCTGGAGTCTAGGTTCTGAAGCTTTCTTT | . | . | TRBV30 | 11 | TRBJ1-1
CASSLTAGGQNTQYF | TGTGCCAGCAGCTTAACAGCGGGAGGGCAAAATACGCAGTATTTT | TRBD2 | . | TRBV7-2 | 15 | TRBJ2-3
CASSPAADTQYF | TGTGCCAGCAGCCCCGCTGCAGATACGCAGTATTTT | . | . | TRBV7-2 | 12 | TRBJ2-3
CASSQGRANEQFF | TGCGCCAGCAGCCAAGGAAGGGCTAATGAGCAGTTCTTC | . | . | TRBV4-1 | 13 | TRBJ2-1
CASSSSGHNEQFF | TGTGCCAGCAGCAGCAGCGGTCACAATGAGCAGTTCTTC | . | . | TRBV6-1 | 13 | TRBJ2-1
CSVEPGTDTQYF | TGCAGCGTTGAACCCGGGACAGATACGCAGTATTTT | . | . | TRBV29-1 | 12 | TRBJ2-3
CASSLTREETQYF | TGCGCCAGCAGCCTTACCCGGGAAGAGACCCAGTACTTC | . | . | TRBV4-3 | 13 | TRBJ2-5
CASSPTRVNEQFF | TGTGCCAGCAGCCCGACCCGGGTCAATGAGCAGTTCTTC | . | . | TRBV14 | 13 | TRBJ2-1